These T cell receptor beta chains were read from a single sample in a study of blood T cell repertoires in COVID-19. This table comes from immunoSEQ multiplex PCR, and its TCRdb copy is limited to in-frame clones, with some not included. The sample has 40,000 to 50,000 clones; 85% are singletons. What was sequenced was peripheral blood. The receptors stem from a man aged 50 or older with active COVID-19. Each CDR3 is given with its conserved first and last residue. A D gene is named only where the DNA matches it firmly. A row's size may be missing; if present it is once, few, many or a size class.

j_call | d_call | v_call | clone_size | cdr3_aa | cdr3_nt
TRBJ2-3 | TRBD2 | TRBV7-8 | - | CASSLGTSGGVDTQYF | TGTGCCAGCAGCTTAGGGACTAGCGGGGGGGTAGATACGCAGTATTTT
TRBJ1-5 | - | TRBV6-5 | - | CASSIRRGNQPQHF | TGTGCCAGCAGTATCCGGAGAGGGAATCAGCCCCAGCATTTT
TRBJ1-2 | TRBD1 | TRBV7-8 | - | CASSRRDRVGYTF | TGTGCCAGCAGCCGCCGGGACAGGGTTGGCTACACCTTC
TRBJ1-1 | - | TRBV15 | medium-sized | CATSSRNRAEAFF | TGTGCCACCAGCAGCCGCAACAGGGCTGAAGCTTTCTTT
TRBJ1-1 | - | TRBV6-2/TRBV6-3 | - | CASSYSPSIGNTEAFF | TGTGCCAGCAGTTACTCGCCGAGTATCGGGAACACTGAAGCTTTCTTT
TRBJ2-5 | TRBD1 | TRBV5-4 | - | CASSFGQGDQETQYF | TGTGCCAGCAGCTTTGGACAGGGGGACCAAGAGACCCAGTACTTC
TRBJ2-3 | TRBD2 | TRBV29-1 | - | CSVELGLAGGYDTQYF | TGCAGCGTTGAACTAGGTCTAGCGGGAGGGTATGATACGCAGTATTTT
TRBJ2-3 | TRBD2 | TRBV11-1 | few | CASSFLTSGGTDTQYF | TGTGCCAGCAGCTTCCTGACTAGCGGGGGCACAGATACGCAGTATTTT
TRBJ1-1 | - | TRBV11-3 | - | CASSQRDTEAFF | TGTGCCAGCAGCCAACGGGACACCGAAGCTTTCTTT
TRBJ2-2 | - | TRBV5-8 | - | CASSLGHITGELFF | TGTGCCAGCAGCTTGGGACATATCACCGGGGAGCTGTTTTTT
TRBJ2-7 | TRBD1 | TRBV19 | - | CASSPRDRGSYEQYF | TGTGCCAGTAGTCCAAGGGACAGGGGCTCCTACGAGCAGTACTTC
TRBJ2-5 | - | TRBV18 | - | CASSPPGTSRRQTQYF | TGTGCCAGCTCACCACCGGGTACTAGCCGGCGACAGACCCAGTACTTC
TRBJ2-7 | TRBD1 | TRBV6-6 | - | CATKDRQSSYEQYF | TGTGCCACCAAGGACAGGCAAAGCTCCTACGAGCAGTACTTC
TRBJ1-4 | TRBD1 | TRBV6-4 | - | CAIQGAREKLFF | TGTGCCATCCAGGGGGCGCGGGAAAAACTGTTTTTT
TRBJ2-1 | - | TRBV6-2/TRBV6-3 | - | CASSYGSGYNNEQFF | TGTGCCAGCAGTTACGGAAGCGGTTACAACAATGAGCAGTTCTTC
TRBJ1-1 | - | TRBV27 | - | CASRKPGLTNTEAFF | TGTGCCAGCAGAAAACCGGGACTGACGAACACTGAAGCTTTCTTT
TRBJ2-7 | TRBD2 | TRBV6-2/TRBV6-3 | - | CASSLAGGVYEQYF | TGTGCCAGCAGTTTAGCGGGGGGAGTCTACGAGCAGTACTTC
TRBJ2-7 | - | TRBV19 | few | CASARAGDYEQYF | TGTGCCAGTGCCCGGGCAGGGGACTACGAGCAGTACTTC
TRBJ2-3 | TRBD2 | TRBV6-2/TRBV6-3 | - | CASSYYGLAGASTDTQYF | TGTGCCAGCAGTTACTACGGACTGGCGGGAGCTAGCACAGATACGCAGTATTTT
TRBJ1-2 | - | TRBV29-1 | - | CSVWGVDYGYTF | TGCAGCGTTTGGGGGGTTGACTATGGCTACACCTTC
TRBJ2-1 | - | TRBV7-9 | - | CASRTERDGSSYNEQFF | TGTGCCAGCAGGACCGAACGGGACGGGAGCTCCTACAATGAGCAGTTCTTC
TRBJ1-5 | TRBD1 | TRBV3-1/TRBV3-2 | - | CASSPSRNRGHQPQHF | TGTGCCAGCAGCCCTTCTCGAAACAGGGGCCATCAGCCCCAGCATTTT
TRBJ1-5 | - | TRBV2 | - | CASSEAVLQNSNQPQHF | TGTGCCAGCAGTGAAGCGGTATTACAGAATAGCAATCAGCCCCAGCATTTT
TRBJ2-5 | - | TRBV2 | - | CASSVRRETQYF | TGTGCCAGCAGTGTGAGGCGGGAGACCCAGTACTTC
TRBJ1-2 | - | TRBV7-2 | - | CASSLASYGYTF | TGTGCCAGCAGCTTGGCCAGCTATGGCTACACCTTC
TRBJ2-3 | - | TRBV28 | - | CASSLRQGGADTQYF | TGTGCCAGCAGTTTAAGGCAGGGCGGTGCAGATACGCAGTATTTT
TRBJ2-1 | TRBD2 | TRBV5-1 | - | CASSASGGYNEQFF | TGCGCCAGCAGCGCTAGCGGGGGATACAATGAGCAGTTCTTC
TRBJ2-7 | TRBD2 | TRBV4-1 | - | CASSQEWLAGGSYEQYF | TGCGCCAGCAGCCAAGAATGGCTAGCGGGGGGGTCCTACGAGCAGTACTTC
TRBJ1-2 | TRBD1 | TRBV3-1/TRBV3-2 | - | CASSDGWTGVNYGYTF | TGTGCCAGCAGCGACGGTTGGACAGGGGTTAACTATGGCTACACCTTC
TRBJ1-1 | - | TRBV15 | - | CATSHGGTAARVTEAFF | TGTGCCACCAGCCACGGGGGGACCGCCGCGAGGGTCACTGAAGCTTTCTTT
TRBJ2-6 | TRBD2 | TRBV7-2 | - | CASSLVVRGGPGANVLTF | TGTGCCAGCAGCTTAGTGGTACGGGGGGGCCCTGGGGCCAACGTCCTGACTTTC
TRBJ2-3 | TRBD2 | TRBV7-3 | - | CASSHGGLAADTQYF | TGTGCCAGCAGCCATGGAGGACTAGCGGCAGATACGCAGTATTTT
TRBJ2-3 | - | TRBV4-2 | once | CASSQASGSTDTQYF | TGTGCCAGCAGCCAAGCCTCGGGGAGTACAGATACGCAGTATTTT
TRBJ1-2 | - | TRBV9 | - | CASSVTPDPYYGYTF | TGTGCCAGCAGCGTGACACCCGACCCCTACTATGGCTACACCTTC
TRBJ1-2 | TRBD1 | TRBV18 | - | CASSLLQGALGGYTF | TGTGCCAGCTCACTTCTACAGGGGGCGCTCGGTGGCTACACCTTC
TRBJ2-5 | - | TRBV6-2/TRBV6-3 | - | CASSYSARSQETQYF | TGTGCCAGCAGTTACTCCGCCAGATCCCAAGAGACCCAGTACTTC
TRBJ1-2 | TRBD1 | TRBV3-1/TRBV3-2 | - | CASSQFGTGPYYTF | TGTGCCAGCAGCCAATTCGGGACAGGCCCGTACTACACCTTC
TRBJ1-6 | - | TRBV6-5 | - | CASEKTGAYNSPLHF | TGTGCCAGCGAGAAGACAGGAGCCTATAATTCACCCCTCCACTTT
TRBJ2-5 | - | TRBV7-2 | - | CASSLNQETQYF | TGTGCCAGCAGCCTTAACCAAGAGACCCAGTACTTC
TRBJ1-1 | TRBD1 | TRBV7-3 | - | CASSLSGTGRSEAFF | TGTGCCAGCAGCTTATCCGGGACAGGGAGGTCTGAAGCTTTCTTT
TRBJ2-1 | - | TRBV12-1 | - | CASSPRLAGVSYNEQFF | TGTGCCAGCAGCCCGAGACTAGCGGGAGTCTCCTACAATGAGCAGTTCTTC
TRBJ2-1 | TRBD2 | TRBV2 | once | CASRQGLAAYNEQFF | TGTGCCAGCAGGCAGGGACTAGCAGCGTACAATGAGCAGTTCTTC